These T cell receptor beta chains were read from a single sample in a study of shared T cell receptors in the human thymus. Profiling relied on immunoSEQ multiplex PCR, and the TCRdb table lists in-frame clones only, not all of them. This table holds hundreds of thousands of clones, 80% to 90% found once. Another study also made use of these data, one on human thymus T cells.

Sequencing was done on a sample of thymocytes. The receptors originated from a boy in the first two years of life with a congenital heart defect. The CDR3 runs from the conserved cysteine through the conserved F or W. Clone size appears in some rows only: once, few, many, or a class for an expanded clone.

size: NA
J: TRBJ1-1
V: TRBV9
CDR3: CASSVRAGGSEAFF

size: NA
J: TRBJ2-1
V: TRBV27
CDR3: CASSFGAGLYNEQFF

size: NA
J: TRBJ1-5
V: TRBV7-2
CDR3: CASSLVEGAHSNQPQHF

size: few
J: TRBJ2-1
V: TRBV7-9
CDR3: CASSSPLAGGRREQFF

size: once
J: TRBJ2-2
V: TRBV12-5
CDR3: CASGGPGTSKGPRTGELFF

size: NA
J: TRBJ2-2
V: TRBV7-3
CDR3: CASSLSETGSRFNTGELFF

size: NA
J: TRBJ1-3
V: TRBV2
CDR3: CASSDSTGNTIYF

size: NA
J: TRBJ1-2
V: TRBV29-1
CDR3: CSVEPGQGVEGYTF

size: NA
J: TRBJ1-2
V: TRBV6-5
CDR3: CASSYSRRLDGYTF

size: few
J: TRBJ2-7
V: TRBV27
CDR3: CASSLGTGGHEQYF

size: NA
J: TRBJ1-5
V: TRBV4-1
CDR3: CASSQFERTGVQPQHF

size: NA
J: TRBJ2-7
V: TRBV7-2
CDR3: CASSPNRVPRYEQYF

size: NA
J: TRBJ2-6
V: TRBV27
CDR3: CASSPDRTGANVLTF

size: NA
J: TRBJ2-1
V: TRBV5-8
CDR3: CASSILAGAPDEQFF

size: NA
J: TRBJ1-2
V: TRBV6-6
CDR3: CASSSPIGQDYGYTF

size: NA
J: TRBJ1-6
V: TRBV30
CDR3: CAWSVDPGQGNSPLHF

size: NA
J: TRBJ2-7
V: TRBV4-1
CDR3: CASSQEGRAKRGSSYEQYF

size: NA
J: TRBJ2-1
V: TRBV4-2
CDR3: CARNWGRTSGVLIVNEQFF

size: NA
J: TRBJ1-1
V: TRBV27
CDR3: CASSYLTPWGDISNTEAFF

size: NA
J: TRBJ1-4
V: TRBV18
CDR3: CASSPFATNEKLFF

size: once
J: TRBJ2-3
V: TRBV6-5
CDR3: CASSYLVSGGTDTQYF

size: NA
J: TRBJ1-5
V: TRBV28
CDR3: CASSYPGNQPQHF

size: NA
J: TRBJ2-3
V: TRBV7-2
CDR3: CASTSLTDTQYF

size: NA
J: TRBJ2-2
V: TRBV10-3
CDR3: CAISEDRGPTGELFF

size: NA
J: TRBJ2-1
V: TRBV28
CDR3: CASSSTSGVPSYNEQFF

size: NA
J: TRBJ2-7
V: TRBV13
CDR3: CASSGTLAEPYEQYF

size: NA
J: TRBJ2-1
V: TRBV29-1
CDR3: CSDMRAGVHYNEQFF

size: NA
J: TRBJ2-2
V: TRBV7-2
CDR3: CASSLVGAAGELFF

size: once
J: TRBJ1-1
V: TRBV7-8
CDR3: CASTSSGTEAFF

size: NA
J: TRBJ1-2
V: TRBV9
CDR3: CASTGGDYGYTF

size: NA
J: TRBJ2-7
V: TRBV9
CDR3: CASSVMAGWDYEQYF

size: NA
J: TRBJ2-2
V: TRBV7-2
CDR3: CASTNKLAGGPTGELFF

size: NA
J: TRBJ2-7
V: TRBV14
CDR3: CASSFIQGGSEQYF

size: NA
J: TRBJ2-2
V: TRBV6-1
CDR3: CASTFRGGDTGELFF

size: NA
J: TRBJ2-7
V: TRBV30
CDR3: CACARDRGYEQYF

size: NA
J: TRBJ2-3
V: TRBV10-3
CDR3: CATLAVPYENTDTQYF

size: NA
J: TRBJ1-3
V: TRBV29-1
CDR3: CSVGFGGSGNTIYF

size: NA
J: TRBJ2-7
V: TRBV14
CDR3: CASSQDRGQTDEQYF

size: NA
J: TRBJ2-7
V: TRBV4-3
CDR3: CASSQKGHDLFYYEQYF

size: NA
J: TRBJ2-3
V: TRBV30
CDR3: CAWSATSTHADTQYF

size: NA
J: TRBJ1-1
V: TRBV7-7
CDR3: CASSLLEVGGNTEAFF

size: NA
J: TRBJ2-1
V: TRBV7-2
CDR3: CASSLVQGTYNEQFF

size: once
J: TRBJ2-3
V: TRBV14
CDR3: CASSPGQGMTGRSTDTQYF

size: NA
J: TRBJ1-1
V: TRBV4-3
CDR3: CASSQGTAPRSMEGEAFF

size: NA
J: TRBJ1-2
V: TRBV15
CDR3: CATSRDGFRGDQGCGYTF

size: NA
J: TRBJ1-3
V: TRBV25-1
CDR3: CASSEWDSSSGNTIYF

size: NA
J: TRBJ1-2
V: TRBV5-1
CDR3: CASSVTGGGLNYGYTF

size: NA
J: TRBJ1-6
V: TRBV6-1
CDR3: CASSDGVLSSYNSPLHF

size: NA
J: TRBJ1-3
V: TRBV4-1
CDR3: CASSQAKPTTSGNTIYF

size: NA
J: TRBJ1-6
V: TRBV4-1
CDR3: CASSQPQATGGSGSPLHF

size: NA
J: TRBJ2-7
V: TRBV7-9
CDR3: CASSFGTSALTYEQYF

size: NA
J: TRBJ1-1
V: TRBV2
CDR3: CASRNTGQSNTEAFF

size: NA
J: TRBJ1-2
V: TRBV15
CDR3: CATSRQNLNRDRVYGYTF

size: NA
J: TRBJ2-3
V: TRBV29-1
CDR3: CSVEVSLTLTDTQYF